This T cell receptor (beta chain) was retrieved from a study of CD8 T cells in ankylosing spondylitis. Points from the study as a whole: Relatively scarce in peripheral blood, disease-linked clones were CD8+. Some motif variants had been reported before (in reactive arthritis synovial fluid and blood).

This clonotype appeared a few times. Its antigen is unknown. A read error may explain this, as a much larger clone is one base away. This CDR3 has 14 amino acids. V was shortened by 1 base and J by 0 bases, with 4 bases between the two germline ends. Germline-derived CDR1 and CDR2 are SNHLY and FYNNEI. The authors made TCR beta libraries by quantitative 5'-RACE with molecular barcodes. Each CDR3 protein gets one entry after TCRdb re-called the 5' RACE reads with MiXCR. The sample records some 46,000 distinct CDR3 sequences, 9.5% to 12% being singletons. The source is a male donor with ankylosing spondylitis or in good health (not recorded which). The chain employs TRBV2 and TRBJ2-1, with D unclear. Input material: blood, either unsorted or a sorted T cell fraction (not recorded which). CDR3 in DNA: TGTGCCAGCAGTGAAGACAGCTCCTACAATGAGCAGTTCTTC. It yields the protein CASSEDSSYNEQFF.